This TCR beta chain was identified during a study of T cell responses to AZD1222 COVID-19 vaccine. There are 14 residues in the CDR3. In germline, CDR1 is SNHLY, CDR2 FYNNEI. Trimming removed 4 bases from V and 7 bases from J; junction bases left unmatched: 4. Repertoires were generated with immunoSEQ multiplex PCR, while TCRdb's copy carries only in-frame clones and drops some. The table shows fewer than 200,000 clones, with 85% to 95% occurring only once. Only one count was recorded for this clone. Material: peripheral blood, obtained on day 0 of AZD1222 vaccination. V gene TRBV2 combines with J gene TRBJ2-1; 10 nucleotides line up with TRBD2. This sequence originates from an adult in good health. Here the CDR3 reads CASSGGLAINEQFF. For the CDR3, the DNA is TGTGCCAGCAGTGGGGGACTAGCGATTAATGAGCAGTTCTTC.